This TCR beta chain comes out of a study of identical twins (TCRdb year 2016). For context, the study as a whole: The study deep-sequenced TCR alpha and beta repertoires from monozygotic twins, unrelated adults of various ages and cord blood to test whether fetal clonotypes persist. Replicate twin experiments were performed at different times using different library preparation protocols to rule out contamination. Beyond this particular receptor, the publication reports: Because the same donors could not be followed over many years, the conclusions depended on cross-sectional statistical analysis. Excess twin sharing in beta out-of-frame sequences was weaker because fewer shared sequences lowered the signal-to-noise ratio. Abundant cord blood beta clonotypes had fewer insertions, young adult naive repertoires showed a similar but weaker trend, and memory repertoires showed no such trend. Recombination models systematically underestimated out-of-frame TCR alpha sharing in monozygotic twins but agreed with sharing between unrelated individuals. Invariant T cells such as MAIT and iNKT could partly confound zero-insertion analyses, although diverse VJ usage argued against such confounding for most clonotypes. Compared with coincidental sharing between unrelated individuals, out-of-frame TCR alpha sequences shared between twins had an excess of sequences with low generation probability.

A note on this clonotype: This receptor's antigen is unknown. Per-base quality was not reported, and no clone a single base away is much larger than it.

Reading the germline V gene gives CDR1 SGHAT and CDR2 FQNNGV. V ends up 3 bases short and J 3 bases short, with an unmatched junction base count of 7. The CDR3 has 15 amino acids, counting the end cysteine and phenylalanine. Of the read, only the CDR3 DNA is kept; its 45 bases are in frame from base 1. All donors were healthy Caucasians. Three unrelated non-twin adults were also sequenced: a male aged 18 to 30, a male aged 50 to 59 and a female aged 50 to 59. Miltenyi CD45RO+ enrichment and human naive T-cell isolation kits were used to isolate memory (CD45RO+) and naive T cells from PBMC. The method behind the library was 5' RACE. The sequencing machine was an Illumina HiSeq 2000. A universal primer binding site was added through template switching, and the final cDNA carried a unique molecular identifier so that TCR cDNA molecules could be counted accurately. First-strand cDNA for TCR alpha and beta chains was synthesized from specific primers in the conserved constant-segment region. Each cDNA library was double barcoded, with a SMART-Mk sample barcode plus Illumina barcodes, to control for contamination. Two successive PCR steps introduced TruSeq adapter sequences along with Illumina sample barcodes. TCR alpha and beta cDNA libraries were sequenced on the Illumina HiSeq platform with custom primers. Under the source paper's analysis protocol: Unique molecular identifiers were extracted from raw reads with MiGEC, and CDR3 positions were determined with MiXCR. For each individual, recombination models were inferred using an EM algorithm with the repgenHMM and IGoR tools. Shared clonotype analysis was performed with the tcR package in R, normalizing sharing by the product of cloneset sizes. To study raw recombination without the effects of thymic and clonal selection, out-of-frame nonproductive sequences were analyzed. The public reads were reanalyzed by TCRdb: fastp trimming at Q25, MiXCR alignment, in-frame beta chains only. One record per CDR3 amino acid sequence lists the most common genes and DNA. TCRdb, not the authors, supplied the V and J calls. Present in this sample are about 690,000 distinct CDR3 sequences, approximately 6% of which were seen just once. 1.5% to 2% of the sample is held by the ten biggest clonotypes.

The sample comprised naive T cells sorted from blood. The sample's cell subset or site label, decoded: cells isolated with a human naive T-cell isolation kit. The receptor was derived from a man aged 18-30 years in good health. The chain couples TRBV11-2 to TRBJ1-1, and 7 junctional nucleotides match TRBD1. The nucleotides are TGTGCCAGCAGCTTGGAACAGGGGTCGTACACTGAAGCTTTCTTT. This codes for CASSLEQGSYTEAFF.